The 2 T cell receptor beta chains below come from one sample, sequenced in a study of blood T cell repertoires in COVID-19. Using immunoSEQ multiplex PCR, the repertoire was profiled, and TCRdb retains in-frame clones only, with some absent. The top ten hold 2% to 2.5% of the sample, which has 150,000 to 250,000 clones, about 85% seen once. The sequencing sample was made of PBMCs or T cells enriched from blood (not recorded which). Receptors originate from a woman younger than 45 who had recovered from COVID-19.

The CDR3 bases are TGTGCCAGCTCACCACAGGAGTACAATGAGCAGTTCTTC. Translating it yields CASSPQEYNEQFF. This chain connects TRBV18 to TRBJ2-1; D remains ambiguous. Trimming removed 1 base from V and 4 bases from J, with 5 bases in between. The CDR3 runs 13 residues. Germline loops: CDR1 KGHSH, CDR2 LQKENI.

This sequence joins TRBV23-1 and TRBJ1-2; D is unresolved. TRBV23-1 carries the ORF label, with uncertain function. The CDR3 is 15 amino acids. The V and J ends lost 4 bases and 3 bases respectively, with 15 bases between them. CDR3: CASSPAGSAYYGYTF. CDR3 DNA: TGCGCCAGCAGTCCTGCCGGGTCCGCATACTATGGCTACACCTTC.